A selection of T cell receptor beta chains follows, all from one sample in a study. MiXCR, run by TCRdb on the 5' RACE reads, gives a single entry per CDR3 protein. This table holds more than 55,000 distinct CDR3 sequences, under 25% found once. The sample was tumor-infiltrating Tregs sorted from the breast tumor. The receptors come from a female donor with breast cancer. Both conserved end residues are part of each CDR3. A D gene is named only where the DNA matches it firmly. A row's size may be missing; if present it is once, few, many or a size class.

J gene: TRBJ2-1
D gene: NA
clone size: many
V gene: TRBV29-1
CDR3 DNA: TGCAGCGCCGCGGATGGGGTCAATGAGCAGTTCTTC
CDR3 protein: CSAADGVNEQFF

J gene: TRBJ1-2
D gene: NA
clone size: few
V gene: TRBV20-1
CDR3 DNA: TGCAGTGCAACCCAGGGGCTAGGGGGCTACACCTTC
CDR3 protein: CSATQGLGGYTF

J gene: TRBJ1-4
D gene: NA
clone size: many
V gene: TRBV7-2
CDR3 DNA: TGTGCCAGCAGCTTGGGGCCTAATGAAAAACTGTTTTTT
CDR3 protein: CASSLGPNEKLFF

J gene: TRBJ2-3
D gene: NA
clone size: few
V gene: TRBV5-1
CDR3 DNA: TGCGCCAGCAGCCTGGGAACCAGGAGCACAGATACGCAGTATTTT
CDR3 protein: CASSLGTRSTDTQYF

J gene: TRBJ2-5
D gene: NA
clone size: NA
V gene: TRBV28
CDR3 DNA: TGTGCCAGCAGTTCCCGTTTGGTGGTAGAGACCCAGTACTTC
CDR3 protein: CASSSRLVVETQYF

J gene: TRBJ2-7
D gene: TRBD1
clone size: few
V gene: TRBV5-1
CDR3 DNA: TGCGCCAGCAGCTTAGTAGGTCAGGGGGTCTACGAGCAGTACTTC
CDR3 protein: CASSLVGQGVYEQYF

J gene: TRBJ1-1
D gene: NA
clone size: few
V gene: TRBV6-6
CDR3 DNA: TGTGCCAGCAACCAGGGGTTTGAAGCTTTCTTT
CDR3 protein: CASNQGFEAFF

J gene: TRBJ2-2
D gene: NA
clone size: few
V gene: TRBV7-2
CDR3 DNA: TGTGCCAGCAGCTTATACAGGGTTACCGGGGAGCTGTTTTTT
CDR3 protein: CASSLYRVTGELFF

J gene: TRBJ1-5
D gene: NA
clone size: many
V gene: TRBV5-1
CDR3 DNA: TGCGCCAGCAGCTTGGAGAGGGACCAGCCCCAGCATTTT
CDR3 protein: CASSLERDQPQHF

J gene: TRBJ2-1
D gene: TRBD1
clone size: few
V gene: TRBV7-2
CDR3 DNA: TGTGCCAGCAGCTTGAACGGACAGGGGTCCTACAATGAGCAGTTCTTC
CDR3 protein: CASSLNGQGSYNEQFF

J gene: TRBJ1-1
D gene: TRBD1
clone size: few
V gene: TRBV6-6
CDR3 DNA: TGTGCCAGCAGCCCCGGGACAGGGGCGAACACTGAAGCTTTCTTT
CDR3 protein: CASSPGTGANTEAFF

J gene: TRBJ1-5
D gene: NA
clone size: many
V gene: TRBV20-1
CDR3 DNA: TGCAGTGCTAGAGGACTGAACAATCAGCCCCAGCATTTT
CDR3 protein: CSARGLNNQPQHF

J gene: TRBJ1-2
D gene: NA
clone size: once
V gene: TRBV27
CDR3 DNA: TGTGCCAGCAGTTTCACGATCGGAGCTAACTATGGCTACACCTTC
CDR3 protein: CASSFTIGANYGYTF

J gene: TRBJ1-2
D gene: NA
clone size: NA
V gene: TRBV20-1
CDR3 DNA: TGCAGTGTTGAGACAGCCGGGGGTGTGGGCTACACCTTC
CDR3 protein: CSVETAGGVGYTF

J gene: TRBJ2-7
D gene: NA
clone size: NA
V gene: TRBV2
CDR3 DNA: TGTGCCAGCAGTGAACGGACAGAAGCTATCTACGAGCAGTACTTC
CDR3 protein: CASSERTEAIYEQYF

J gene: TRBJ1-2
D gene: TRBD1
clone size: NA
V gene: TRBV20-1
CDR3 DNA: TGCAGTGTAGAATCGACAGGGGAATCCTCTGGCTACACCTTC
CDR3 protein: CSVESTGESSGYTF

J gene: TRBJ1-2
D gene: TRBD1
clone size: many
V gene: TRBV5-1
CDR3 DNA: TGCGCCAGCAGCTCGGTGGAGGGGGCGTACTATGGCTACACCTTC
CDR3 protein: CASSSVEGAYYGYTF

J gene: TRBJ1-1
D gene: NA
clone size: NA
V gene: TRBV7-2
CDR3 DNA: TGTGCCAGCAGCTTCTATTTGGCTTACACTGAAGCTTTCTTT
CDR3 protein: CASSFYLAYTEAFF

J gene: TRBJ2-7
D gene: NA
clone size: once
V gene: TRBV5-1
CDR3 DNA: TGCGCCAGCGGCTTGCGAGACAGCTACGAGCAGTACTTC
CDR3 protein: CASGLRDSYEQYF

J gene: TRBJ1-1
D gene: TRBD1
clone size: few
V gene: TRBV6-2/TRBV6-3
CDR3 DNA: TGTGCCAGCAGTGGAACCCGGGACAGACTTTCTGAAGCTTTCTTT
CDR3 protein: CASSGTRDRLSEAFF

J gene: TRBJ1-2
D gene: NA
clone size: many
V gene: TRBV9
CDR3 DNA: TGTGCCAGCAGCGCCGACTTTGGCTACACCTTC
CDR3 protein: CASSADFGYTF

J gene: TRBJ2-7
D gene: NA
clone size: many
V gene: TRBV7-2
CDR3 DNA: TGTGCCAGCCAAGAGGGCGGTCTCTCCTACGAGCAGTACTTC
CDR3 protein: CASQEGGLSYEQYF

J gene: TRBJ1-5
D gene: NA
clone size: NA
V gene: TRBV7-2
CDR3 DNA: TGTGCCAGCAGCTTCGTTTCGGATCAGCCCCAGCATTTT
CDR3 protein: CASSFVSDQPQHF

J gene: TRBJ2-1
D gene: NA
clone size: NA
V gene: TRBV5-5
CDR3 DNA: TGTGCCAGCAGCGGAGGGACCCCCCCTGGACCCTACAATGAGCAGTTCTTC
CDR3 protein: CASSGGTPPGPYNEQFF

J gene: TRBJ1-5
D gene: NA
clone size: NA
V gene: TRBV5-1
CDR3 DNA: TGCGCCAGCAGCCCGACGGGCGGGATTAGCAATCAGCCCCAGCATTTT
CDR3 protein: CASSPTGGISNQPQHF

J gene: TRBJ2-1
D gene: NA
clone size: many
V gene: TRBV5-1
CDR3 DNA: TGCGCCAGCAGCTTGATCCAGGACAATGAGCAGTTCTTC
CDR3 protein: CASSLIQDNEQFF

J gene: TRBJ1-1
D gene: NA
clone size: NA
V gene: TRBV18
CDR3 DNA: TGTGCCAGCTCACCGGGACAGAACACTGAAGCTTTCTTT
CDR3 protein: CASSPGQNTEAFF

J gene: TRBJ1-5
D gene: TRBD1
clone size: few
V gene: TRBV10-3
CDR3 DNA: TGTGCCATCAGAGAGGGGGCGCGAAGCAATCAGCCCCAGCATTTT
CDR3 protein: CAIREGARSNQPQHF

J gene: TRBJ2-2
D gene: NA
clone size: NA
V gene: TRBV5-8
CDR3 DNA: TGTGCCAGCAGCTTGGCCTGGGGACAATTTAACACCGAAGAGCTGTTTTTT
CDR3 protein: CASSLAWGQFNTEELFF

J gene: TRBJ2-5
D gene: TRBD2
clone size: NA
V gene: TRBV5-1
CDR3 DNA: TGCGCCAGCAGCCGGGGGGGGCAAGAGACCCAGTACTTC
CDR3 protein: CASSRGGQETQYF

J gene: TRBJ2-7
D gene: TRBD1
clone size: many
V gene: TRBV7-2
CDR3 DNA: TGTGCCAGCAGCCCGCGGACAGGGGGCTATCAGTACGAGCAGTACTTC
CDR3 protein: CASSPRTGGYQYEQYF

J gene: TRBJ1-2
D gene: NA
clone size: NA
V gene: TRBV7-9
CDR3 DNA: TGTGCCAGCAGCGTAGGTCGGCAGCTATGGAACTATGGCTACACCTTC
CDR3 protein: CASSVGRQLWNYGYTF

J gene: TRBJ2-1
D gene: TRBD1
clone size: few
V gene: TRBV5-1
CDR3 DNA: TGCGCCAGCAGCCCGGGACAGCAGTACAATGAGCAGTTCTTC
CDR3 protein: CASSPGQQYNEQFF

J gene: TRBJ2-1
D gene: NA
clone size: NA
V gene: TRBV20-1
CDR3 DNA: TGCAGTGCTAGAGTGCAGGTCGGTGAGCAGTTCTTC
CDR3 protein: CSARVQVGEQFF

J gene: TRBJ2-3
D gene: NA
clone size: many
V gene: TRBV24-1
CDR3 DNA: TGTGCCACCAGTGATACGGGGGTCCTCACAGATACGCAGTATTTT
CDR3 protein: CATSDTGVLTDTQYF

J gene: TRBJ2-7
D gene: NA
clone size: NA
V gene: TRBV6-1
CDR3 DNA: TGTGCCAGCAGTGGGAGACTAAGCTCCTACGAGCAGTACTTC
CDR3 protein: CASSGRLSSYEQYF

J gene: TRBJ2-7
D gene: NA
clone size: few
V gene: TRBV20-1
CDR3 DNA: TGCAGTGCTAGAGATGGAGGGGGCGGCTCCTACGAGCAGTACTTC
CDR3 protein: CSARDGGGGSYEQYF

J gene: TRBJ1-3
D gene: NA
clone size: NA
V gene: TRBV6-1
CDR3 DNA: TGTGCCAGCAACAAGGGCAGCGCCTCTGGAAACACCATATATTTT
CDR3 protein: CASNKGSASGNTIYF

J gene: TRBJ2-3
D gene: TRBD2
clone size: many
V gene: TRBV6-5
CDR3 DNA: TGTGCCAGCAGTTACGAGCGGGAAGATACGCAGTATTTT
CDR3 protein: CASSYEREDTQYF

J gene: TRBJ1-1
D gene: NA
clone size: NA
V gene: TRBV28
CDR3 DNA: TGTGCCAGCAGTCCCCCGACGCTGCCCATGAACACTGAAGCTTTCTTT
CDR3 protein: CASSPPTLPMNTEAFF

J gene: TRBJ2-3
D gene: TRBD2
clone size: NA
V gene: TRBV7-9
CDR3 DNA: TGTGCCAGCAGCCGAGTAGCGGGAGATGCGCAGTATTTT
CDR3 protein: CASSRVAGDAQYF

J gene: TRBJ2-5
D gene: TRBD2
clone size: few
V gene: TRBV4-2
CDR3 DNA: TGTGCCAGCAGCCAAGGGTCTAGCGGAGGTGAGACCCAGTACTTC
CDR3 protein: CASSQGSSGGETQYF

J gene: TRBJ1-1
D gene: NA
clone size: NA
V gene: TRBV30
CDR3 DNA: TGTGCCTGGAGTCGAGCAGATGAAGCTTTCTTT
CDR3 protein: CAWSRADEAFF

J gene: TRBJ2-5
D gene: NA
clone size: many
V gene: TRBV6-5
CDR3 DNA: TGTGCCAGCAGTAGGGGGTCCGAAGAGACCCAGTACTTC
CDR3 protein: CASSRGSEETQYF

J gene: TRBJ1-6
D gene: NA
clone size: NA
V gene: TRBV7-2
CDR3 DNA: TGTGCCAGCAGCCGAGGGACAAATAATTCACCCCTCCACTTT
CDR3 protein: CASSRGTNNSPLHF